This T cell receptor beta chain was sequenced during a study of CD8 T cells in ankylosing spondylitis. Germline CDR1 is SQVTM and CDR2 is ANQGSEA. V gave up 1 base and J gave up 4 bases; unmatched junction bases: 1. The CDR3 extends over 14 amino acids. As to this clonotype: As yet, its antigen is unknown.

Making the TCR beta libraries involved quantitative 5'-RACE with molecular barcodes. Using its own MiXCR run on the 5' RACE reads, TCRdb lists one record per CDR3 protein. The sample has about 750,000 distinct CDR3 sequences, around 17% seen once. Notes on the study in general: Disease-linked clones were CD8+ and relatively rare in peripheral blood. What appeared characteristic of ankylosing spondylitis blood was a TCR beta motif of fewer than ten highly homologous variants.

This receptor was obtained from a male donor with ankylosing spondylitis. The V call is TRBV29-1, the J call TRBJ2-2, with 9 bases fitting TRBD2. Sample: blood, either unsorted or a sorted T cell fraction (not recorded which). The CDR3 is CSVEVTSGTGELFF. The CDR3 nucleotides are TGCAGCGTTGAAGTGACTAGCGGCACCGGGGAGCTGTTTTTT.